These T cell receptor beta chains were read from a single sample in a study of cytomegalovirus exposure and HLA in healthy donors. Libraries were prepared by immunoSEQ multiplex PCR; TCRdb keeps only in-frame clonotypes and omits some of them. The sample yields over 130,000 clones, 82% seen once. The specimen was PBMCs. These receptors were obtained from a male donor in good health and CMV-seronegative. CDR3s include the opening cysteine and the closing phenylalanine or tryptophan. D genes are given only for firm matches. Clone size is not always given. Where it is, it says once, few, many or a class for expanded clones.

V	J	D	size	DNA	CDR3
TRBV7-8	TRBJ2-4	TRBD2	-	TGTGCCAGCAGCTTGGGGGGAGGGCCGGGAAACATTCAGTACTTC	CASSLGGGPGNIQYF
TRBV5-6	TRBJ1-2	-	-	TGTGCCAGCAGCCCAGGGGACCCCTATGGCTACACCTTC	CASSPGDPYGYTF
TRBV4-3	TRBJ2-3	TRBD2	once	TGCGCCAGCAGCCAAGGATCTAGCGGGTTCGCAGATACGCAGTATTTT	CASSQGSSGFADTQYF
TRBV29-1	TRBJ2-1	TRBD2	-	TGCAGCGTACCGGGACTAGCGGGAGGGGTCTCCTACAATGAGCAGTTCTTC	CSVPGLAGGVSYNEQFF
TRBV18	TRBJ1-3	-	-	TGTGCCAGCTCACCCTATCAGGGTACTGGAAACACCATATATTTT	CASSPYQGTGNTIYF
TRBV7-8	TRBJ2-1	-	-	TGTGCCAGCAGCTTAGGGGGGCGTTACAATGAGCAGTTCTTC	CASSLGGRYNEQFF
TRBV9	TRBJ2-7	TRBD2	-	TGTGCCAGCAGCGTAGCGGGAGGGCCATCGGGCGAGCAGTACTTC	CASSVAGGPSGEQYF
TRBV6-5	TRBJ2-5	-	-	TGTGCCAGCAGTCCTAATCGGGAAGAGACCCAGTACTTC	CASSPNREETQYF
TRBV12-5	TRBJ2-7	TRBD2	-	TGTGCTAGTGACTCTGAGGAGCTAGCGGGAGGGCCGGGGCAGTACTTC	CASDSEELAGGPGQYF
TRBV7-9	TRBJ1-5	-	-	TGCGCCAGCAGCTTAGTCGCGGGTCAGGATAGCAACAATCAGCCCCAGCATTTT	CASSLVAGQDSNNQPQHF
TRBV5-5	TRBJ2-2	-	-	TGTGCCAGCAGCTTGGACCTCTACCCGAACACCGGGGAGCTGTTTTTT	CASSLDLYPNTGELFF
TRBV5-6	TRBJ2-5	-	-	TGTGCCAGCAGCTTGGAGCACAGACAAGAGACCCAGTACTTC	CASSLEHRQETQYF
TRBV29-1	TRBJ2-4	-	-	TGCAGCCCATACATAGCCAAAAACATTCAGTACTTC	CSPYIAKNIQYF
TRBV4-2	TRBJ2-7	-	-	TGTGCCAGCAGCCAAGATCCCGGAAACTACTACGAGCAGTACTTC	CASSQDPGNYYEQYF
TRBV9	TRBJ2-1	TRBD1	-	TGTGCCAGCAGCGTAGAGACAGGGGCCGCTGAGGGGCAGTTCTTC	CASSVETGAAEGQFF
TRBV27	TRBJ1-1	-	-	TGTGCCAGCGTACCCGGGGTAGGCACTGAAGCTTTCTTT	CASVPGVGTEAFF
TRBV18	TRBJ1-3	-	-	TGTGCCAGCTCACCCCTCGTTATGGGGGGAGAGGGAAACACCATATATTTT	CASSPLVMGGEGNTIYF
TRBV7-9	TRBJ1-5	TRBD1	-	TGTGCCAGCAGCTTAACAGGGGTAGGACAGCCCCAGCATTTT	CASSLTGVGQPQHF
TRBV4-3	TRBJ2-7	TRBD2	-	TGCGCCAGCAGCCAAGTCCTAGCGGGGACTTACGAGCAGTACTTC	CASSQVLAGTYEQYF
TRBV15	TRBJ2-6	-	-	TGTGCCACCAGCAGAGTGGGGAGGGGGGGGAGGGCCAACGTCCTGACTTTC	CATSRVGRGGRANVLTF
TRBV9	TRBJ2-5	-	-	TGTGCCAGCAGCCCGGGTGGGACATATGTGGAGACCCAGTACTTC	CASSPGGTYVETQYF
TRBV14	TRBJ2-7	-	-	TGTGCCAGCAGCCACCGCACTGGACAGTACGAGCAGTACTTC	CASSHRTGQYEQYF
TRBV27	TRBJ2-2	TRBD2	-	TGTGCCAGCAAAAAGGGACTAGCGGAGGCGAACACCGGGGAGCTGTTTTTT	CASKKGLAEANTGELFF
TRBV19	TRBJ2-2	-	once	TGTGCCATCCAGGGGTGGGGTGACGGGGAGCTGTTTTTT	CAIQGWGDGELFF
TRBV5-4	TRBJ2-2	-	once	TGTGCCAGCAGCCAAGGAGACACCGGGGAGCTGTTTTTT	CASSQGDTGELFF
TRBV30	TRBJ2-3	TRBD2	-	TGTGCCTGGAGTCTGGGAGGGAAGCCAGATACGCAGTATTTT	CAWSLGGKPDTQYF
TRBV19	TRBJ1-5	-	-	TGTGCCAGTAACACTCAGGGTTACAATCAGCCCCAGCATTTT	CASNTQGYNQPQHF
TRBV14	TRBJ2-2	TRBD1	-	TGTGCCAGCAGCCAAGCCGGGACAGCCCGGCCTGGGGAGCTGTTTTTT	CASSQAGTARPGELFF
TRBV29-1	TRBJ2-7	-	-	TGCAGCGTTGTAGGCAGGGCCTCCGAGCAGTACTTC	CSVVGRASEQYF
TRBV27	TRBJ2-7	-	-	TGTGCCAGCTTGGGGCCTAGCTCCTACGAGCAGTACTTC	CASLGPSSYEQYF
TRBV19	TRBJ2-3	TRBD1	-	TGTGCCAGTAGTATCATGGCAGGGGGTACAGATACGCAGTATTTT	CASSIMAGGTDTQYF
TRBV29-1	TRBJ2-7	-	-	TGCAGCGTGGACAGTAATTACGAGCAGTACTTC	CSVDSNYEQYF
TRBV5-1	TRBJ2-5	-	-	TGCACCAGCAGCTTGGCCGCCCGAGGAGAGACCCAGTACTTC	CTSSLAARGETQYF
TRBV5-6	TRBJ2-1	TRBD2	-	TGTGCCAGCAGCTGGGGACTAGCGGGAGTTACGGAGCAGTTCTTC	CASSWGLAGVTEQFF
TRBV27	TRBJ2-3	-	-	TGTGCCAGCAGTCCCGCTTGGGGGGAGGTGGCAGATACGCAGTATTTT	CASSPAWGEVADTQYF
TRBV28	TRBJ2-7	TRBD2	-	TGTGCCAGCAGTTCCGTGGGAGCGGGAGCCTACGAGCAGTACTTC	CASSSVGAGAYEQYF